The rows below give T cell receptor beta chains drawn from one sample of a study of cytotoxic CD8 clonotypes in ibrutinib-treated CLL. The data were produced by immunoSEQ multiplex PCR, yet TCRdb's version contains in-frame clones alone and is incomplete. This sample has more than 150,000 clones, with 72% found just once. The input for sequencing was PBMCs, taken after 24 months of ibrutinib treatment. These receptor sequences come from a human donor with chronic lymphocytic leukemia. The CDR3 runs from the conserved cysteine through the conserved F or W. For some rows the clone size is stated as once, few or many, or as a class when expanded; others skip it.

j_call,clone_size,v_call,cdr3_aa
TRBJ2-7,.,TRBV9,CASSHTSTSPSEQYF
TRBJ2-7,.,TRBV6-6,CASSYLASGTPYEQYF
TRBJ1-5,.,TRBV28,CASSFRGYQPQHF
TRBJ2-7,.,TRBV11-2,CASSYHTGVSEQYF
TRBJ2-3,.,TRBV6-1,CASSERKHLWPPDTQYF
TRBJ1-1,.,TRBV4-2,CASSQGLGGRTEAFF
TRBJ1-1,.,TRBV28,CASSLSARYRMNTEAFF
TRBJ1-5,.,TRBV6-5,CASGTGRNQPQHF
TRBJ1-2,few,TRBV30,CAWSGGYGYTF
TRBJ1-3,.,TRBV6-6,CASSPTVTGNTIYF
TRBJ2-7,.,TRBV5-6,CASSLGGGVLSYEQYF
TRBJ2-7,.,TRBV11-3,CASSLARSGTSPYEQYF
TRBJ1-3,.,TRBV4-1,CASSPTDRHPSGGNTIYF
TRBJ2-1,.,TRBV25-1,CASDAGRYNEQFF
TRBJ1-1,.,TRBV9,CASSVVAGGPFTEAFF
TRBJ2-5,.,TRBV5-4,CASSLEGTGEETQYF
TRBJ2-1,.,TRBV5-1,CASSLSGSSYNEQFF
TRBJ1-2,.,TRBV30,CAWSLTVYGYTF
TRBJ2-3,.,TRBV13,CASSLGRGPNTQYF
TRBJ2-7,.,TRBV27,CASSLSYRSSYEQYF
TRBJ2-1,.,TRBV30,CASEGPRGEQFF
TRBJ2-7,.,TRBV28,CALSGREGKGYEQYF
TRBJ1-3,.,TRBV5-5,CASSLGPGNTIYF
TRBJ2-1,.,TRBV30,CAWSADTSSYNEQFF
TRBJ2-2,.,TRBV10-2,CASSNPDRVRPGELFF
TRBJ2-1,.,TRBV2,CASRGDKLMTYSYNEQFF
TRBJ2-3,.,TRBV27,CASSPGEREADTQYF
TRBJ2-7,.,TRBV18,CASSPRDGGREQYF
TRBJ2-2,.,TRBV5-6,CATGLLTGELFF
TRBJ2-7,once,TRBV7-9,CASSLRRDSYEQYF
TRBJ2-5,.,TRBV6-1,CASSGRDSRQETQYF
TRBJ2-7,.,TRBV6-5,CASSPGLAGVFGQYF
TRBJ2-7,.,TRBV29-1,CSVEQDTTYEQYF
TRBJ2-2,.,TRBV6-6,CASSYSPGVGTGELFF
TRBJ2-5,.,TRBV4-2,CASSARNQETQYF
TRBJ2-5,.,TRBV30,CAWSVQGETQYF
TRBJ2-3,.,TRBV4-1,CASSQGTVTDTQYF
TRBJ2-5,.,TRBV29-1,CSGGASVGETQYF
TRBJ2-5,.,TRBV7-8,CASSPLAGGWETQYF
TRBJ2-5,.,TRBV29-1,CSVGSWGLQETQYF
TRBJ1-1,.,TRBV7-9,CASSLFQNTEAFF
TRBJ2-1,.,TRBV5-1,CASSSHSSYNEQFF
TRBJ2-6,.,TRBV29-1,CSARGAGANVLTF
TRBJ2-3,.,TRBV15,CATSRGGGRRGDTQYF
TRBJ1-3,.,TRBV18,CASKEGPGNTIYF
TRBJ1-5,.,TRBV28,CASSSLGLQDSNQPQHF
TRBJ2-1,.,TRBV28,CASSPSPSGRGPQEQFF
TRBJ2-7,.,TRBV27,CASSLVSGGTYEQYF
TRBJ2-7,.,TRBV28,CASTMGAYEQYF
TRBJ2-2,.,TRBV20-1,CSARGSGELFF
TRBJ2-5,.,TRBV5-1,CASKGLAGDQTQYF
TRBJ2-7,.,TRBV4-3,CASSQELQGDYEQYF
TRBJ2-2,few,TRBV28,CVSRERLPRAGELFF
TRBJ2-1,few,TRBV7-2,CASSLDPSSYNEQFF
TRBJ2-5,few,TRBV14,CASSQAGGWETQYF
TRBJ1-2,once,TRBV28,CASSLRIVNYGYTF
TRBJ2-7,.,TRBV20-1,CSARENGEQYF
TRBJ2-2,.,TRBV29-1,CSGGLAAGELFF
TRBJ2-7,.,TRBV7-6,CASSLRLAGTGEQYF
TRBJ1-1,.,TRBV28,CASSFPTENTEAFF